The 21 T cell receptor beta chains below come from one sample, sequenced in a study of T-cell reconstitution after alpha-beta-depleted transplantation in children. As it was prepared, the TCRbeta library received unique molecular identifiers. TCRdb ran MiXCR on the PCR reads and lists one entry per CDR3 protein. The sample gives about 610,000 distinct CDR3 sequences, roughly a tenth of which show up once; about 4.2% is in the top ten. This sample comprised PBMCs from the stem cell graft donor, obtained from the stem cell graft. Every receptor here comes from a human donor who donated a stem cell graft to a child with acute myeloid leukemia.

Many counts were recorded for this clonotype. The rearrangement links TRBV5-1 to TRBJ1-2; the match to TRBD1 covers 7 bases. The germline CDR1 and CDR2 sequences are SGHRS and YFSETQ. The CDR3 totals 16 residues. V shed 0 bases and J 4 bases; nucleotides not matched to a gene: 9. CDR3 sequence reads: CASSLALTGIRYGYTF. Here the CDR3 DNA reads TGCGCCAGCAGCTTGGCTCTGACAGGGATACGCTATGGCTACACCTTC. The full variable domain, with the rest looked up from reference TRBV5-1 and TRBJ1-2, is KAGVTQTPRYLIKTRGQQVTLSCSPISGHRSVSWYQQTPGQGLQFLFEYFSETQRNKGNFPGRFSGRQFSNSRSEMNVSTLELGDSALYLCASSLALTGIRYGYTFGSGTRLTVV.

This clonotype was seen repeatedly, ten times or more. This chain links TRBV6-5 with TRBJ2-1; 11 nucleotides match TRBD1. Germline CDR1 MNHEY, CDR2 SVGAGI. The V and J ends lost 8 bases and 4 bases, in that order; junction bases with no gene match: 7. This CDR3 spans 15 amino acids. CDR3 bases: TGTGCCAGCGGCGCCGGGACAGGGGGTTACAATGAGCAGTTCTTC. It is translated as CASGAGTGGYNEQFF.

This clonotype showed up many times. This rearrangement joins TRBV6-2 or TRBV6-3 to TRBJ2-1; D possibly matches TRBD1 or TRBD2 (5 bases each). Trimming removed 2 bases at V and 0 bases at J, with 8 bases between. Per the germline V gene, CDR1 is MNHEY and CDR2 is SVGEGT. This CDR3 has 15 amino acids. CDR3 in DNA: TGTGCCAGCAGTTACGGGGACCCCTCCTACAATGAGCAGTTCTTC. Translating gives CASSYGDPSYNEQFF.

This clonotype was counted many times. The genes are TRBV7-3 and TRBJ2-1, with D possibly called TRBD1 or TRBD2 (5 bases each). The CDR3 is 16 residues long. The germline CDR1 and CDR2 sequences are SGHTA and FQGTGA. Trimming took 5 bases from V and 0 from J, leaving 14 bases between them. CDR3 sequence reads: CASSPSAGGSYNEQFF. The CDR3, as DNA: TGTGCCAGCAGCCCCAGTGCTGGGGGCTCCTACAATGAGCAGTTCTTC.

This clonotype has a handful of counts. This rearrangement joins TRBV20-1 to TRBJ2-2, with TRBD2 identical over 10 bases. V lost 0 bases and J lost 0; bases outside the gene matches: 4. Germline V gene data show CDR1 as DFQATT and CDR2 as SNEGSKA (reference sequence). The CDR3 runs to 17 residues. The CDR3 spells CSARELAGRPNTGELFF. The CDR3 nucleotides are TGCAGTGCTAGAGAACTAGCGGGGAGACCGAACACCGGGGAGCTGTTTTTT.

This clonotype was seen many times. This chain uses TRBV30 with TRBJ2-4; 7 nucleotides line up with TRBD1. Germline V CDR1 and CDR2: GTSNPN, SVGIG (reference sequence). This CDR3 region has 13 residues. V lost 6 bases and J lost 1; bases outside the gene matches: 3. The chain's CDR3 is CACMTGAKNIQYF. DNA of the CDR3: TGTGCCTGCATGACAGGGGCCAAAAACATTCAGTACTTC.

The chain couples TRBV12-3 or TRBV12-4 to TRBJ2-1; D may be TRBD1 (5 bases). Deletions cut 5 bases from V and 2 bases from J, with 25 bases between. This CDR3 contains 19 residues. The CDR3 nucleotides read TGTGCCAGCAGTCCCTCTGGGGCGCGGCCCAACGGAGCCTACAATGAGCAGTTCTTC. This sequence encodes CASSPSGARPNGAYNEQFF.

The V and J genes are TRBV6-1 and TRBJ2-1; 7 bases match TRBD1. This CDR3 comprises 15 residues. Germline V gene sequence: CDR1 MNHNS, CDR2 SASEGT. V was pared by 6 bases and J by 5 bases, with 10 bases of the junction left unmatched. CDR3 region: CASRGVRTGDNEQFF. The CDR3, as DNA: TGTGCCAGCAGGGGGGTAAGGACAGGAGACAATGAGCAGTTCTTC.

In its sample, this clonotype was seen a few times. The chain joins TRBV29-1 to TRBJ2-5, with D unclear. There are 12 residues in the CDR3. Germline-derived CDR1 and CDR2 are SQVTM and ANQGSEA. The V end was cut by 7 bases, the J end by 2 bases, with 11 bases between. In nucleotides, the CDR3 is TGCAGCGCAGCGTCGATTCAAGAGACCCAGTACTTC. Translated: CSAASIQETQYF.

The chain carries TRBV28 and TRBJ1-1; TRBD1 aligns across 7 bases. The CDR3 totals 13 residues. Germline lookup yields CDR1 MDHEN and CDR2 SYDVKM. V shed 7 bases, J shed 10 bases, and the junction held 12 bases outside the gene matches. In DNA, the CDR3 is TGTGCCAGCACCCCGGACAGGCCGGGGGGAGCTTTCTTT. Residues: CASTPDRPGGAFF.

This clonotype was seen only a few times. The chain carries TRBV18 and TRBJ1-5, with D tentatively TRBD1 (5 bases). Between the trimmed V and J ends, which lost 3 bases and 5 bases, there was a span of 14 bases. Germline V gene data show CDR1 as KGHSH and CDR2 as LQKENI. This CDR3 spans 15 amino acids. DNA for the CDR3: TGTGCCAGCTCACCCGGCAGGGCGCAGGATCAGCCCCAGCATTTT. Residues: CASSPGRAQDQPQHF.

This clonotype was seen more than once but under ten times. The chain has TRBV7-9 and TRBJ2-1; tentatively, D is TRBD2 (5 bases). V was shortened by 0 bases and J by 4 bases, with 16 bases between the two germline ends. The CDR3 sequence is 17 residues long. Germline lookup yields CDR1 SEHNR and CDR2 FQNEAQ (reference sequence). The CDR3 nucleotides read TGTGCCAGCAGCTTAGCGGGGATAGCGAGACCATACAATGAGCAGTTCTTC. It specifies CASSLAGIARPYNEQFF.

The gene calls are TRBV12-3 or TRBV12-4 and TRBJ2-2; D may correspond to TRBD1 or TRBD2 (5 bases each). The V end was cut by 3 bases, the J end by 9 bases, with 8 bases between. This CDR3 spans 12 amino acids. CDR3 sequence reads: CASSLGDRELFF. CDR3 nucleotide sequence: TGTGCCAGCAGTTTGGGGGACCGGGAGCTGTTTTTT.

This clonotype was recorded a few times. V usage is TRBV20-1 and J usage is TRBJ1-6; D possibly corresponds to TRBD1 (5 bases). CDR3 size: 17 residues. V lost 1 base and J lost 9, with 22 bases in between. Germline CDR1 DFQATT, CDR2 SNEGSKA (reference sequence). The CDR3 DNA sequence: TGCAGTGCTAGAGTCCTGCTGACCGGGACGGAAAGTTCACCCCTCCACTTT. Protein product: CSARVLLTGTESSPLHF.

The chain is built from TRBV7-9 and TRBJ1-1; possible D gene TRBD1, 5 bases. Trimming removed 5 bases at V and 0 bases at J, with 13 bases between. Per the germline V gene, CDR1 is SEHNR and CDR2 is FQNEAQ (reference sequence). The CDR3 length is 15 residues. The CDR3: CASSGSGHLNTEAFF. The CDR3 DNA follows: TGTGCCAGCAGCGGATCGGGGCACTTGAACACTGAAGCTTTCTTT.

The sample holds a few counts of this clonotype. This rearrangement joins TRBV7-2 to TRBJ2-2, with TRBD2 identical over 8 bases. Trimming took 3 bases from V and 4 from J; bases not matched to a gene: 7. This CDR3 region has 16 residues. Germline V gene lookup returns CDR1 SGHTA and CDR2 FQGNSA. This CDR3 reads CASSLAPGGATGELFF. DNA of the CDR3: TGTGCCAGCAGCTTGGCCCCCGGGGGGGCCACCGGGGAGCTGTTTTTT.

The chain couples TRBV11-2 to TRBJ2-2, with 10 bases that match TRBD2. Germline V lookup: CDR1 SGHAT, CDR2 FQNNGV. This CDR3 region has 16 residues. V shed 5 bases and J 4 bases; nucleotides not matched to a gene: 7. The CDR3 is CASSLGLAEGTGELFF. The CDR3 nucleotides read TGTGCCAGCAGCCTAGGACTAGCGGAAGGCACCGGGGAGCTGTTTTTT. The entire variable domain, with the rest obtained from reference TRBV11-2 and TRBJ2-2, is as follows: EAGVAQSPRYKIIEKRQSVAFWCNPISGHATLYWYQQILGQGPKLLIQFQNNGVVDDSQLPKDRFSAERLKGVDSTLKIQPAKLEDSAVYLCASSLGLAEGTGELFFGEGSRLTVL.

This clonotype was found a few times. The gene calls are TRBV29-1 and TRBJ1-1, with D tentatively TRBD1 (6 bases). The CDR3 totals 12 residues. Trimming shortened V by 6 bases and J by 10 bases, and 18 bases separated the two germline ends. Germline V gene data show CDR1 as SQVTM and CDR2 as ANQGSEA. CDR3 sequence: CSVLQGFEGAFF. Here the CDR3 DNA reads TGCAGCGTGTTACAGGGATTTGAGGGAGCTTTCTTT. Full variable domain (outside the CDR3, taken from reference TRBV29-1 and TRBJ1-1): SAVISQKPSRDICQRGTSLTIQCQVDSQVTMMFWYRQQPGQSLTLIATANQGSEATYESGFVIDKFPISRPNLTFSTLTVSNMSPEDSSIYLCSVLQGFEGAFFGQGTRLTVV.

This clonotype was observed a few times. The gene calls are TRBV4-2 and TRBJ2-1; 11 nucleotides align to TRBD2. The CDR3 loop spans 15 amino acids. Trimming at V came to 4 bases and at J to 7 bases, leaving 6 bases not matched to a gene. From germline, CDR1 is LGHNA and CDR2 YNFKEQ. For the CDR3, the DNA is TGTGCCAGCAGCCCCTGGGCTAGCGGGAGGAATGAGCAGTTCTTC. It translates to CASSPWASGRNEQFF.

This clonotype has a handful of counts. The CDR3: CASSSNTGGRGTEAFF. The CDR3, as DNA: TGCGCCAGCAGCTCAAACACAGGGGGCCGTGGCACTGAAGCTTTCTTT. The chain employs TRBV5-1 and TRBJ1-1, with 9 bases that match TRBD1. J was trimmed by 4 bases and V by 3 bases; bases with no gene match: 10. Germline lookup yields CDR1 SGHRS and CDR2 YFSETQ. CDR3 length equals 16 residues.

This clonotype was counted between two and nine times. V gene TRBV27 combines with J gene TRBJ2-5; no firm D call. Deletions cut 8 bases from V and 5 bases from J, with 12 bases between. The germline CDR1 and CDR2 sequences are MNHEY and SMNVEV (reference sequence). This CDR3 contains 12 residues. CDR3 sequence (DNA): TGTGCCAGCCGCCGGGCCGGGGAGACCCAGTACTTC. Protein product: CASRRAGETQYF.